This T cell receptor beta chain came from a study of blood T cell repertoires in COVID-19 (dated by TCRdb to 2020 to 2022). With respect to the entire study: Samples from collaborators originated in the United States, Italy and Spain and spanned both the acute and convalescent phases of COVID-19. The material from the prospective study consisted of cDNA or gDNA derived from T cells, B-cell-depleted T cells, or PBMCs. Deeply sampled blood TCRbeta repertoires from subjects exposed to, actively infected with, or recovered from COVID-19 were included in the dataset. The repertoires were made available in a free public database intended to serve as a resource for research on the immune response to SARS-CoV-2. Samples came from the ongoing ImmuneRACE study (first 160 participants) plus 1,254 subjects from 6 global collaborators. The sample metadata nearly always contained a de-identified subject ID, COVID-19 status, age in years and sex. HLA class I and class II types, where available, came from metadata supplied by the sample provider rather than from assay-based typing.

From a lookup of the germline V gene, CDR1 and CDR2 are LGHNA and YNFKEQ. From cysteine to phenylalanine, the CDR3 is 15 amino acids long. The read is trimmed to its CDR3 DNA, 45 bases read in frame from base 1. The junction carries 9 bases between V and J, which are trimmed by 2 bases and 0 bases respectively. The immunoSEQ Assay, a bias-controlled multiplex PCR, was used to amplify TCRbeta CDR3 regions from genomic DNA. The original pipeline was this. The number of nucleated cells in each sample was estimated from the amplification of reference gene primers within the assay. To quantify the absolute abundance of each unique TCRbeta CDR3 rearrangement, sequence reads were collapsed and filtered. For each sample, productive Simpson clonality was calculated by taking the square root of Simpson's diversity index across productive rearrangements. Entries here come from immuneACCESS through TCRdb and include only in-frame sequences with V and J called. Some clones fail to appear in such tables; in the studies checked, an unresolved V gene covers under half of the shortfall, and the cause of the remainder is unknown. V and J calls and clone size follow that table, whereas D and trimming were derived from the DNA. The sample table lists about 100,000 clones, 70% to 80% of them with a count of one. Jointly, the top ten make up approximately 22% of the sample.

What the research found in general, with its limitations: The amount of clinical and demographic metadata varied by source and participant and was provided uncurated.

Comment on this clone: What this receptor recognizes is not known. Base qualities were left out, and no much larger clone turns up one base away.

The collaborating institutions used their own protocols to collect whole blood in K2EDTA tubes. For TCRbeta analysis, collaborators shipped samples as frozen whole blood, isolated PBMCs, or DNA extracted from either of those sample types. Sequencing was carried out using peripheral blood. This clonotype was sampled from a human donor in a cohort sampled during active COVID-19. The chain couples TRBV4-2 to TRBJ2-3; too little of a D gene remains to name it. At the DNA level, the sequence is TGTGCCAGCAGCCAAACTACGCTAAGCACAGATACGCAGTATTTT. Translated, this gives CASSQTTLSTDTQYF.